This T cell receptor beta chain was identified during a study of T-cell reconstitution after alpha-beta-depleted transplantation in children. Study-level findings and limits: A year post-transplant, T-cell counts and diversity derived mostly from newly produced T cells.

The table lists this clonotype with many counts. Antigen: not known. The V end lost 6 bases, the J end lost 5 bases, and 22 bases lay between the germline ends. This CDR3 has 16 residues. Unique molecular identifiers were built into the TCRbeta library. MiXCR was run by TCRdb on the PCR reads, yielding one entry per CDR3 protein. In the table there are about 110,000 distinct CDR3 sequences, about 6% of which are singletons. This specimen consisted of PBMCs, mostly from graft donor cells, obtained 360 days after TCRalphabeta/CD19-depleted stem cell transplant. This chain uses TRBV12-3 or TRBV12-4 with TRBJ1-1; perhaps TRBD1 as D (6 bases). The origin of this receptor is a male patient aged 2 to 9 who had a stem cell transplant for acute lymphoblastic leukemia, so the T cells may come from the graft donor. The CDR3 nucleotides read TGTGCCAGCAGGTCCAGACAAACAGGGTGGGGGACTGAAGCTTTCTTT. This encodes CASRSRQTGWGTEAFF.